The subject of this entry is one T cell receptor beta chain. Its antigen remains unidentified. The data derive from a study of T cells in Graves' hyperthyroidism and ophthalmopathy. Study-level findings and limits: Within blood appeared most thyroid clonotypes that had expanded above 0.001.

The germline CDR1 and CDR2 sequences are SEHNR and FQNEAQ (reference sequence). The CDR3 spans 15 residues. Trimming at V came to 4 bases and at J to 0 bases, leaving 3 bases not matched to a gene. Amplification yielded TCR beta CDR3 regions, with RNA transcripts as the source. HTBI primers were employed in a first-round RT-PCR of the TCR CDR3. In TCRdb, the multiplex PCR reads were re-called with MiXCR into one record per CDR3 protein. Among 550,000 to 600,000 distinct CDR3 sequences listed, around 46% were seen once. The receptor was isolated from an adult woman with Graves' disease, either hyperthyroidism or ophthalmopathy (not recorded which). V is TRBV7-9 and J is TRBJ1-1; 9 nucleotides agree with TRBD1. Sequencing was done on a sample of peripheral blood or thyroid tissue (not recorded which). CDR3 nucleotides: TGTGCCAGCAGCTCGTACAGGGGGCTGAACACTGAAGCTTTCTTT. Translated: CASSSYRGLNTEAFF.